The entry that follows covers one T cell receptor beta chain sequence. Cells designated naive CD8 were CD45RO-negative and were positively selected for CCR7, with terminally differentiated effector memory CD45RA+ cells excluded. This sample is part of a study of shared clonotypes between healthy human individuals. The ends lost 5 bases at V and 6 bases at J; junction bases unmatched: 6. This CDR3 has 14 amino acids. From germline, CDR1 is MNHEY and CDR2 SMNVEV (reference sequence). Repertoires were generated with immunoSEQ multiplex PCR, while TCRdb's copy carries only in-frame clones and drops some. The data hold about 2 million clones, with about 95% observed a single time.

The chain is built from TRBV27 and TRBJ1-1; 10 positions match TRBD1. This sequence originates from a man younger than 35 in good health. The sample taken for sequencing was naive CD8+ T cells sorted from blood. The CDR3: CASSPGQGDAEAFF. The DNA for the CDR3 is TGTGCCAGCAGTCCTGGACAGGGGGACGCTGAAGCTTTCTTT.